The 17 T cell receptor beta chains below all came from one sample that was sequenced in a study of blood T cells in healthy people across ages. Through a sample-barcoded 5' primer and a J-beta primer mix, a second PCR was run for roughly 7 to 11 cycles. MiXCR, run by TCRdb on the 5' RACE reads, gives a single entry per CDR3 protein. The sample lists 1.2 million to 1.5 million distinct CDR3 sequences, 55% to 75% occurring once. Specimen: blood. Receptors were obtained from a young man in good health.

The gene calls are TRBV15 and TRBJ2-7, with 8 bases matching TRBD2. The CDR3 contains 15 residues. Germline-derived CDR1 and CDR2 are LNHNV and YYDKDF (reference sequence). Trimming at V came to 5 bases and at J to 2 bases, leaving 8 bases not matched to a gene. CDR3 in DNA: TGTGCCACCAGCCAGACTAGCGTCAATCCCTACGAGCAGTACTTC. Encoded protein: CATSQTSVNPYEQYF.

The sample holds one count of this clonotype. The chain combines TRBV4-3 with TRBJ2-3; D might be TRBD1 (6 bases). Trimming shortened V by 0 bases and J by 2 bases, and 12 bases separated the two germline ends. Germline V gene data show CDR1 as LGHNA and CDR2 as YSLEER. There are 16 residues in the CDR3. The CDR3 here is CASSQDQGGITDTQYF. In DNA form, the CDR3 reads TGCGCCAGCAGCCAAGATCAAGGGGGAATCACAGATACGCAGTATTTT.

CDR3 residues: CASSFLMDSGANVLTF. The CDR3 DNA is TGTGCCAGCAGCTTTCTAATGGACTCTGGGGCCAACGTCCTGACTTTC. The V call is TRBV11-2, the J call TRBJ2-6; D ambiguous. The V gene lost 3 bases and the J gene lost 0 bases, with 9 bases spanning the gap. Germline CDR1 and CDR2: SGHAT and FQNNGV. The CDR3 spans 16 residues. The full variable domain, rest sourced from reference TRBV11-2 and TRBJ2-6, is EAGVAQSPRYKIIEKRQSVAFWCNPISGHATLYWYQQILGQGPKLLIQFQNNGVVDDSQLPKDRFSAERLKGVDSTLKIQPAKLEDSAVYLCASSFLMDSGANVLTFGAGSRLTVL.

The V and J genes are TRBV5-1 and TRBJ1-4, with D hard to call. Trimming took off 4 bases at V and 5 bases at J, with 18 bases between the two ends. The length of the CDR3 is 16 residues. Germline assignment: CDR1 SGHRS and CDR2 YFSETQ. The CDR3: CASSLERSSGNEKLFF. The CDR3 region has the DNA TGCGCCAGCAGCCTGGAGCGGTCCTCTGGGAATGAAAAACTGTTTTTT.

V gene TRBV7-9 combines with J gene TRBJ2-7; D call uncertain. Trimming removed 0 bases at V and 4 bases at J, with 4 bases between. This CDR3 spans 12 amino acids. Germline CDR1 reads SEHNR; CDR2 reads FQNEAQ (reference sequence). CDR3 in amino acids: CASSLAEYEQYF. The DNA of the CDR3 is TGTGCCAGCAGCTTAGCGGAGTACGAGCAGTACTTC.

The rearrangement uses TRBV29-1 and TRBJ1-4; D remains ambiguous. This CDR3 has 12 residues. CDR1 is SQVTM, CDR2 ANQGSEA, per germline. V was cut by 5 bases and J by 8 bases, with 12 bases left in between. In DNA form, the CDR3 reads TGCAGCGTTCTTCACCCAAACGAAAAACTGTTTTTT. This codes for CSVLHPNEKLFF.

The genes are TRBV12-3 or TRBV12-4 and TRBJ2-3, with TRBD2 matching 15 bases. J lost 0 bases, V lost 4 bases, and 8 bases had no gene match. This CDR3 region has 19 residues. CDR3 DNA sequence: TGTGCCAGCAGTTCCTCGGGACTAGCGGGAGGACTTAGCACAGATACGCAGTATTTT. Translating it yields CASSSSGLAGGLSTDTQYF.

The chain carries TRBV7-2 and TRBJ1-5; D not certain. The V end was cut by 5 bases, the J end by 3 bases, with 14 bases between. The CDR3 has 15 residues. CDR1 and CDR2 from the germline V gene are SGHTA and FQGNSA. The chain's CDR3 is CASSPDDTSNQPQHF. CDR3 coding DNA: TGTGCCAGCAGCCCAGACGACACTTCCAATCAGCCCCAGCATTTT. Together with reference TRBV7-2 and TRBJ1-5, the CDR3 gives the full variable domain: GAGVSQSPSNKVTEKGKDVELRCDPISGHTALYWYRQSLGQGLEFLIYFQGNSAPDKSGLPSDRFSAERTGGSVSTLTIQRTQQEDSAVYLCASSPDDTSNQPQHFGDGTRLSIL.

The rearrangement uses TRBV6-6 and TRBJ2-5; perhaps TRBD2 as D (6 bases). The V end lost 1 base, the J end lost 9 bases, and 9 bases lay between the germline ends. CDR3 length equals 12 residues. Germline V gene sequence: CDR1 MNHNY, CDR2 SVGAGI (reference sequence). CDR3 coding DNA: TGTGCCAGCAGTTACTTTGGAGGGGCCCAGTACTTC. Protein product: CASSYFGGAQYF.

This chain joins TRBV20-1 and TRBJ2-7; D not certain. CDR1 is DFQATT, CDR2 SNEGSKA, per germline (reference sequence). This CDR3 is built from 12 residues. The V and J ends lost 4 bases and 4 bases respectively, with 11 bases between them. CDR3 amino acids: CSANPVGYEQYF. The CDR3 nucleotides are TGCAGTGCTAACCCGGTGGGGTACGAGCAGTACTTC.

The chain has TRBV5-1 and TRBJ2-1; 12 bases line up with TRBD2. Germline V gene lookup returns CDR1 SGHRS and CDR2 YFSETQ. The CDR3 extends over 19 amino acids. V dropped 2 bases and J dropped 1; count of bases not matched to a gene: 10. The CDR3 spells CASSFGLAGHKGSYNEQFF. The CDR3 nucleotides read TGCGCCAGCAGCTTTGGACTAGCGGGACACAAAGGGTCCTACAATGAGCAGTTCTTC. Variable domain in full (rest from reference TRBV5-1 and TRBJ2-1): KAGVTQTPRYLIKTRGQQVTLSCSPISGHRSVSWYQQTPGQGLQFLFEYFSETQRNKGNFPGRFSGRQFSNSRSEMNVSTLELGDSALYLCASSFGLAGHKGSYNEQFFGPGTRLTVL.

The chain has TRBV4-1 and TRBJ1-6, with a possible D match to TRBD1 (6 bases). Trimming left V 1 base short and J 7 bases short, with 11 bases between. CDR1 is MGHRA and CDR2 is YSYEKL in the germline V gene. This CDR3 region has 15 residues. The CDR3 here is CASSQAGQPNSPLHF. The CDR3 DNA follows: TGCGCCAGCAGCCAAGCCGGACAGCCGAATTCACCCCTCCACTTT.

V is TRBV25-1 and J is TRBJ1-2, with 7 bases matching TRBD1. This CDR3 has 14 residues. Germline assignment: CDR1 MGHDK and CDR2 SYGVNS. The V and J ends lost 4 bases and 3 bases, in that order; junction bases with no gene match: 5. In DNA form, the CDR3 reads TGTGCCAGCAGTGTATCCGGGACAGACTATGGCTACACCTTC. Translating it yields CASSVSGTDYGYTF.

J is TRBJ2-1 and V is TRBV14, with D maybe TRBD2 (6 bases). The CDR3 spans 14 residues. Germline-derived CDR1 and CDR2 are SGHDN and FVKESK. V dropped 3 bases and J dropped 5 bases, with 11 bases sitting between them. CDR3 bases: TGTGCCAGCAGCCAGACCGGGACTGACAATGAGCAGTTCTTC. It specifies CASSQTGTDNEQFF.

This chain links TRBV7-2 with TRBJ2-7, with D unresolved. Germline loops: CDR1 SGHTA, CDR2 FQGNSA. Trimming took 1 base from V and 5 from J, leaving 12 bases between them. The CDR3 is 14 amino acids. The CDR3 reads CASSLGSGVDEQYF. The CDR3 bases are TGTGCCAGCAGCTTAGGAAGTGGGGTTGACGAGCAGTACTTC.

This clonotype was seen more than once but under ten times. The V call is TRBV5-1, the J call TRBJ2-3; the match to TRBD2 covers 8 bases. The V segment lost 2 bases and the J segment 2 bases; nucleotides outside the gene matches: 4. The CDR3 contains 15 residues. Per germline, CDR1 SGHRS and CDR2 YFSETQ. The CDR3 sequence: CASSLLAGLTDTQYF. CDR3 bases: TGCGCCAGCAGCTTATTAGCGGGGCTCACAGATACGCAGTATTTT.

The chain joins TRBV20-1 to TRBJ2-7; no clear D. CDR1 and CDR2 from the germline V gene are DFQATT and SNEGSKA (reference sequence). Trimming took 4 bases from V and 2 from J, leaving 12 bases between them. This CDR3 spans 13 amino acids. CDR3 loop: CSANGQDAYEQYF. The CDR3 nucleotides read TGCAGTGCTAACGGCCAGGATGCCTACGAGCAGTACTTC.